This T cell receptor (beta chain) was identified during a study of early T cells in non-severe SARS-CoV-2 infection. Study background: Sequencing of unsorted whole blood was done on bulk RNA, leaving chains unpaired.

The table lists this clonotype with many counts. Its antigen is as yet unknown. Study-level results: Lookups in VDJdb leaned toward anti-spike CD8 responses and missed private and CD4 specificities.

The protocol attached unique molecular identifiers to individual cDNA molecules. TCRdb ran MiXCR on the 5' RACE reads and lists one entry per CDR3 protein. This table has about 110,000 distinct CDR3 sequences, 9% to 13% appearing once. Trimming took off 2 bases at V and 4 bases at J, with 12 bases between the two ends. There are 14 residues in the CDR3. The germline V gene encodes CDR1 SGHAT and CDR2 FQDESV (reference sequence). Material: whole blood. This clonotype was sampled from an adult who was a healthcare worker with PCR-confirmed SARS-CoV-2 infection or an uninfected control (not recorded which). The J gene is TRBJ2-7, the V gene TRBV11-1; D gene unclear. CDR3 bases: TGTGCCAGCAGCTTAATAGGATCCCTTTACGAGCAGTACTTC. The encoded protein is CASSLIGSLYEQYF.